The rows below give T cell receptor beta chains drawn from one sample of a study of CD8 T cells in ankylosing spondylitis. TCRdb redid the calling of the 5' RACE reads with MiXCR, one entry per CDR3 protein. Among roughly 180,000 distinct CDR3 sequences listed, around a tenth were seen once. The sequencing input was blood, either unsorted or a sorted T cell fraction (not recorded which). The receptors were sampled from a female donor with ankylosing spondylitis or in good health (not recorded which). The CDR3 runs from the conserved cysteine through the conserved F or W. Fields, in order: J gene, clone size, CDR3 length, D gene, V gene, CDR3 protein, CDR3 DNA. The D gene is left open where the match is weak. Size tells how often a clone was seen (once, few, many) or the class of an expanded clone, and some rows leave it out.

>TRBJ2-7|NA|13|TRBD1|TRBV28
CASGPGTVYEQYF
TGTGCCAGCGGACCCGGGACAGTCTACGAGCAGTACTTC
>TRBJ2-3|few|14|TRBD2|TRBV6-2/TRBV6-3
CATGLAGAGDTQYF
TGTGCCACCGGACTAGCGGGAGCGGGAGATACGCAGTATTTT
>TRBJ2-7|few|13|NA|TRBV19
CASSRDKPYEQYF
TGTGCCAGTAGCCGGGACAAACCCTACGAGCAGTACTTC
>TRBJ2-7|many|12|NA|TRBV5-1
CASSYEFGEQYF
TGCGCCAGCAGCTACGAGTTTGGCGAGCAGTACTTC
>TRBJ2-7|few|14|TRBD2|TRBV7-9
CASSWTSGSHEQYF
TGTGCCAGCAGTTGGACTAGCGGGAGCCACGAGCAGTACTTC
>TRBJ2-7|NA|18|TRBD2|TRBV4-3
CASSQDGTSGRASYEQYF
TGCGCCAGCAGCCAAGATGGGACTAGCGGGAGGGCATCCTACGAGCAGTACTTC
>TRBJ2-5|few|13|NA|TRBV6-1
CPLEGRDIETQYF
TGTCCACTGGAGGGCCGGGACATAGAGACCCAGTACTTC
>TRBJ2-3|NA|13|TRBD1|TRBV28
CASSGQGQDTQYF
TGTGCCAGCTCGGGACAGGGTCAGGATACGCAGTATTTT
>TRBJ1-1|few|13|NA|TRBV6-2/TRBV6-3
CASSRLRNTEAFF
TGTGCCAGCAGTCGACTCAGAAACACTGAAGCTTTCTTT
>TRBJ2-7|few|13|NA|TRBV20-1
CSALGDGAYEQYF
TGCAGTGCCCTTGGGGACGGAGCCTACGAGCAGTACTTC
>TRBJ2-7|NA|12|NA|TRBV7-2
CASRRGGEEQYF
TGTGCCAGCCGACGAGGGGGAGAGGAGCAGTACTTC
>TRBJ2-1|few|15|TRBD2|TRBV20-1
CSARERERRYNEQFF
TGCAGTGCTAGGGAGCGGGAGAGAAGGTACAATGAGCAGTTCTTC
>TRBJ1-1|many|14|NA|TRBV11-2
CASSLGGENTEAFF
TGTGCCAGCAGCTTAGGAGGTGAGAACACTGAAGCTTTCTTT
>TRBJ2-1|NA|16|TRBD2|TRBV27
CASSPFSGGPPGEQFF
TGTGCCAGCAGTCCTTTCTCGGGAGGGCCGCCGGGTGAGCAGTTCTTC
>TRBJ1-1|few|11|NA|TRBV30
CAWSVWGEAFF
TGTGCCTGGAGTGTATGGGGAGAAGCTTTCTTT
>TRBJ1-1|few|15|NA|TRBV7-6
CASTPGSIGDTEAFF
TGTGCCAGCACCCCAGGTTCTATCGGGGACACTGAAGCTTTCTTT
>TRBJ2-5|few|17|TRBD2|TRBV7-9
CASSLGLAGGQPGAQYF
TGTGCCAGCAGCTTGGGACTAGCGGGAGGCCAACCGGGGGCCCAGTACTTC
>TRBJ2-1|many|18|TRBD2|TRBV10-3
CAISPMGLAESSYNEQFF
TGTGCCATCAGTCCAATGGGACTAGCGGAAAGCTCCTACAATGAGCAGTTCTTC
>TRBJ2-1|NA|14|NA|TRBV7-8
CASSRSPAGNEQFF
TGTGCCAGCAGTAGGAGTCCCGCTGGCAATGAGCAGTTCTTC
>TRBJ2-7|NA|14|TRBD1|TRBV20-1
CSARDPTGGYEQYF
TGCAGTGCTAGAGATCCAACAGGGGGCTACGAGCAGTACTTC
>TRBJ2-7|few|12|NA|TRBV12-5
CASGPPGDEQYF
TGTGCTAGTGGCCCCCCCGGCGACGAGCAGTACTTC
>TRBJ1-1|few|13|NA|TRBV27
CASSLVARTEAFF
TGTGCCAGCAGTTTAGTTGCGAGGACTGAAGCTTTCTTT
>TRBJ2-2|few|16|TRBD2|TRBV4-3
CASSQFWEGRTGELFF
TGCGCCAGCAGCCAATTTTGGGAGGGCCGGACCGGGGAGCTGTTTTTT
>TRBJ2-1|NA|13|TRBD2|TRBV20-1
CSAELADYNEQFF
TGCAGTGCAGAACTAGCGGACTACAATGAGCAGTTCTTC
>TRBJ2-5|NA|13|TRBD2|TRBV7-9
CAGGDRRSGTQYF
TGTGCCGGGGGGGACCGCCGAAGTGGGACCCAGTACTTC
>TRBJ2-3|few|16|NA|TRBV5-8
CASTVSPGQLTDTQYF
TGTGCCAGCACCGTATCCCCCGGTCAATTAACAGATACGCAGTATTTT
>TRBJ2-1|many|20|TRBD2|TRBV11-1
CASSPPVRTSGRSGAGEQFF
TGTGCCAGCAGCCCCCCGGTCCGGACTAGCGGGAGATCTGGCGCGGGTGAGCAGTTCTTC
>TRBJ1-2|NA|13|NA|TRBV7-9
CASTLAANDGYTF
TGTGCCAGCACCCTTGCCGCAAATGATGGCTACACCTTC
>TRBJ1-1|NA|12|NA|TRBV30
CAWGGGYTEAFF
TGTGCCTGGGGGGGCGGCTACACTGAAGCTTTCTTT
>TRBJ2-7|NA|14|NA|TRBV6-1
CASTPGAYSYEQYF
TGTGCCAGCACCCCCGGGGCCTACTCCTACGAGCAGTACTTC
>TRBJ2-7|few|13|NA|TRBV27
CASSFGPTAEQYF
TGTGCCAGCTCGTTTGGCCCGACCGCCGAGCAGTACTTC
>TRBJ1-2|few|17|TRBD1|TRBV20-1
CSAREGGTGASVFGYTF
TGCAGTGCTAGAGAAGGTGGGACAGGGGCGTCCGTGTTTGGCTACACCTTC
>TRBJ2-1|few|17|TRBD2|TRBV29-1
CSVEDLGREATYNEQFF
TGCAGCGTTGAAGATCTCGGTCGGGAGGCTACCTACAATGAGCAGTTCTTC
>TRBJ2-5|few|14|TRBD2|TRBV15
CATSRDAGGETQYF
TGTGCCACCAGCAGAGATGCGGGGGGAGAGACCCAGTACTTC
>TRBJ2-7|many|15|TRBD1|TRBV3-1
CASSQVSGGTYEQYF
TGTGCCAGCAGCCAAGTGTCAGGGGGAACCTACGAGCAGTACTTC
>TRBJ2-3|once|16|NA|TRBV28
CASSPRPGALTDTQYF
TGTGCCAGCAGTCCCCGACCGGGGGCCCTCACAGATACGCAGTATTTT
>TRBJ1-5|NA|13|NA|TRBV27
CASSYRSNQPQHF
TGTGCCAGCAGTTACAGGAGCAATCAGCCCCAGCATTTT
>TRBJ2-1|NA|15|TRBD2|TRBV10-2
CASSERLAVNNEQFF
TGCGCCAGCAGTGAGAGACTAGCGGTAAACAATGAGCAGTTCTTC
>TRBJ2-2|NA|14|NA|TRBV27
CASSGGTNTGELFF
TGTGCCAGCAGTGGTGGTACGAACACCGGGGAGCTGTTTTTT
>TRBJ1-2|many|16|NA|TRBV29-1
CSVEDLWVRSDYGYTF
TGCAGCGTTGAAGATCTATGGGTCAGGTCCGACTATGGCTACACCTTC
>TRBJ2-7|NA|13|TRBD2|TRBV20-1
CSARSGSSYEQYF
TGCAGTGCTCGTAGCGGGAGCTCCTACGAGCAGTACTTC
>TRBJ1-2|NA|16|NA|TRBV12-3/TRBV12-4
CASTLTDPWPHYGYTF
TGTGCCAGCACCCTCACGGACCCTTGGCCCCACTATGGCTACACCTTC
>TRBJ2-1|NA|15|TRBD2|TRBV6-5
CASSYKTSAYNEQFF
TGTGCCAGCAGTTACAAGACTAGCGCCTACAATGAGCAGTTCTTC
>TRBJ1-1|few|13|TRBD1|TRBV6-2/TRBV6-3
CASSYGTGTEAFF
TGTGCCAGCAGTTACGGGACAGGGACTGAAGCTTTCTTT
>TRBJ2-2|many|14|TRBD2|TRBV29-1
CSVEDWGGSGELFF
TGCAGCGTTGAAGATTGGGGGGGAAGCGGGGAGCTGTTTTTT
>TRBJ1-5|many|13|NA|TRBV5-6
CASSLSQSQPQHF
TGTGCCAGCAGCTTGAGTCAGTCTCAGCCCCAGCATTTT
>TRBJ1-2|many|13|NA|TRBV12-3/TRBV12-4
CASSSPGPIIHTF
TGTGCCAGCAGTTCTCCGGGACCCATAATTCACACCTTC
>TRBJ2-2|NA|16|TRBD2|TRBV4-3
CASSQAVGGPTRELFF
TGCGCCAGCAGCCAAGCCGTGGGAGGGCCCACCCGGGAGCTGTTTTTT